The clone carrying this TCR beta chain was picked up one time. The record originates from a study of OX40 agonist ivuxolimab in advanced cancers. Profiling relied on immunoSEQ multiplex PCR, and the TCRdb table lists in-frame clones only, not all of them. This sample has 55,000 to 70,000 clones, with about 84% found just once. This CDR3 contains 15 residues. The germline V gene has CDR1 GTSNPN and CDR2 SVGIG (reference sequence). V lost 2 bases to trimming and J lost 4 bases; unmatched junction nucleotides: 7. Sample: CD4+ or CD8+ T cells sorted from blood, taken in a trial of the OX40 agonist ivuxolimab. V is TRBV30 and J is TRBJ1-5; 8 bases map to TRBD1. The receptor was isolated from an adult with an advanced solid tumor such as melanoma, head and neck, liver or kidney cancer. The CDR3 DNA reads as TGTGCCTGGAGTTCTGGGACAGGCGCTAATCAGCCCCAGCATTTT. It translates to CAWSSGTGANQPQHF.